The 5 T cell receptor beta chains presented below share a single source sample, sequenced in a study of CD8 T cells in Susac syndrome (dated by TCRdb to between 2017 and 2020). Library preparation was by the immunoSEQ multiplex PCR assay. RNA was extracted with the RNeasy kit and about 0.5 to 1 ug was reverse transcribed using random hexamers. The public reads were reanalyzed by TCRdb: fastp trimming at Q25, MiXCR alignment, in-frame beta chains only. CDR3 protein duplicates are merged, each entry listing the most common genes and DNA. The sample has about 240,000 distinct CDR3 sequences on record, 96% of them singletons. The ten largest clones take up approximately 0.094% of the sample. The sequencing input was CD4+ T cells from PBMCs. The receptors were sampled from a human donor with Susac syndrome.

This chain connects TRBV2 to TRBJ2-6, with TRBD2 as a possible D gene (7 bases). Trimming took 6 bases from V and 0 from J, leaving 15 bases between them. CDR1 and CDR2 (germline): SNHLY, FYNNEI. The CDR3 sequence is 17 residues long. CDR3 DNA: TGTGCCAGCAGCGCAGAGGGGGGGTACTCTGGGGCCAACGTCCTGACTTTC. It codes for CASSAEGGYSGANVLTF.

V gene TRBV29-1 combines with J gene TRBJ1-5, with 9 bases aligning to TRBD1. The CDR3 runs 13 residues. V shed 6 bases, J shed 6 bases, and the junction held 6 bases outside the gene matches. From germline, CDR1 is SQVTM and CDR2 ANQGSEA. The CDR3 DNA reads TGCAGCGTCCGGACAGGGGTCGGTCAGCCCCAGCATTTT. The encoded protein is CSVRTGVGQPQHF.

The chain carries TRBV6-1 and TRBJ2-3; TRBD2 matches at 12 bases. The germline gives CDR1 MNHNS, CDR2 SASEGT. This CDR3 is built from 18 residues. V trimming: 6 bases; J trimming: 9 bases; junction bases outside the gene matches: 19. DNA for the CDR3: TGTGCCAGCAGCCATCCGGGACTAGCGGGTCCCCGACCCCTAACGCAGTATTTT. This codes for CASSHPGLAGPRPLTQYF.

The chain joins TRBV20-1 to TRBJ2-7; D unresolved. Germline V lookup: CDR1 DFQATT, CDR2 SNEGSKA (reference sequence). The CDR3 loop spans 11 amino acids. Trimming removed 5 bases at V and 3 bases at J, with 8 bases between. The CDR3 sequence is CSAVRNYEQYF. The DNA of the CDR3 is TGCAGTGCTGTACGGAACTACGAGCAGTACTTC.

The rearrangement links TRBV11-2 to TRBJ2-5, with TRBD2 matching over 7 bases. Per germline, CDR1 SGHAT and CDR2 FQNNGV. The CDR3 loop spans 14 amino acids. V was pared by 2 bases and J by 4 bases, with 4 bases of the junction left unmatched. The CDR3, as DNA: TGTGCCAGCAGCTTACGACTAGCTCGAGAGACCCAGTACTTC. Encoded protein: CASSLRLARETQYF.